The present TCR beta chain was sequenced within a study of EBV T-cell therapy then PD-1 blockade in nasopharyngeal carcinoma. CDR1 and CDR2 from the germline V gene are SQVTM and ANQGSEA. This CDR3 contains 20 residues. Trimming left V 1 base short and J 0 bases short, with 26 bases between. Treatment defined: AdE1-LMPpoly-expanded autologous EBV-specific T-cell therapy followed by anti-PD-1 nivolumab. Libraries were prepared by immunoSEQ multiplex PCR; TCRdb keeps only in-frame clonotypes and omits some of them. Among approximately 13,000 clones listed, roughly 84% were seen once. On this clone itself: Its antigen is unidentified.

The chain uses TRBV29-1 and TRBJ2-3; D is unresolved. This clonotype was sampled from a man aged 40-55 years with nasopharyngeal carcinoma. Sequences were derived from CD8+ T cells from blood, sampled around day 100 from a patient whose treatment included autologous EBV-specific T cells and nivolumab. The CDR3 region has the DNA TGCAGCGTTGAAGCGGCCCAAGTAATTCTAAACCTTTTTAGCACAGATACGCAGTATTTT. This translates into CSVEAAQVILNLFSTDTQYF.